Listed here are 7 T cell receptor beta chains from one sample, sequenced in a study of regulatory T cells in long-lasting Graves disease. Relying on iRepertoire HTBI primers and Arm-PCR of CDR3 regions, the team built TCR beta libraries. TCRdb recomputed calls from the multiplex PCR reads with MiXCR, one row per CDR3 protein. This table has about 330,000 distinct CDR3 sequences, 15% to 20% appearing once. This sample's time point: newly diagnosed GD, antithyroid drugs for less than 3 months. The TCR library used RNA extracted from PBMCs. This sample was shared with a second study, whose subject was T cells in Graves' hyperthyroidism and ophthalmopathy.

The sequencing used peripheral blood mononuclear cells (PBMCs), collected at new diagnosis, from a patient treated with antithyroid drugs. These receptors were obtained from a woman between 18 and 29 years old with Graves disease.

This clonotype was observed at least ten times. This chain links TRBV20-1 with TRBJ1-5; D unresolved. The CDR3 consists of 14 residues. Trimming cost V 1 base and J 0 bases, with 7 bases left between them. Germline CDR1 DFQATT, CDR2 SNEGSKA (reference sequence). Here the CDR3 DNA reads TGCAGTGCTAGAGCCCAGTATAGCAATCAGCCCCAGCATTTT. The encoded protein is CSARAQYSNQPQHF.

To note about this clonotype: Compared with germline, one end of the junction differs, possibly owing to a read error. The gene calls are TRBV12-3 or TRBV12-4 and TRBJ1-2, with D possibly matching TRBD1 (5 bases). This CDR3 is 14 amino acids long. This CDR3 reads CASSPGLRSYGHTF. In nucleotides, the CDR3 is TGTGCCAGCAGCCCGGGACTGAGGTCCTATGGCCACACCTTC.

There are many counts of this clonotype. This sequence joins TRBV5-1 and TRBJ1-1; D unresolved. CDR1 SGHRS and CDR2 YFSETQ come from the germline V gene. This CDR3 contains 16 residues. Trimming pared 0 bases from V and 1 base from J, leaving 13 bases between. Written as DNA, the CDR3 is TGCGCCAGCAGCTTGGGGCCGGGAATGGAGAACACTGAAGCTTTCTTT. Its translation is CASSLGPGMENTEAFF.

This clonotype occurred a few times. V is TRBV4-2 and J is TRBJ1-2; D is perhaps TRBD1 (6 bases). The CDR3 spans 16 residues. V gave up 0 bases and J gave up 6 bases, with 17 bases separating them. Germline lookup yields CDR1 LGHNA and CDR2 YNFKEQ. In DNA, the CDR3 is TGTGCCAGCAGCCAAGATGGCAACAGGGTAGGAGATGGCTACACCTTC. It is translated as CASSQDGNRVGDGYTF.

The rearrangement uses TRBV2 and TRBJ1-5, with TRBD1 identical over 11 bases. Germline V gene lookup returns CDR1 SNHLY and CDR2 FYNNEI. Trimming cost V 6 bases and J 3 bases; bases outside gene matches: 4. The length of the CDR3 is 15 residues. CDR3 in amino acids: CASRPGQGVNQPQHF. DNA for the CDR3: TGTGCCAGCAGACCGGGACAGGGGGTCAATCAGCCCCAGCATTTT.

This clonotype appeared many times. The V and J genes are TRBV11-2 and TRBJ2-5, with a weak D call TRBD1 (5 bases). CDR1 is SGHAT, CDR2 FQNNGV, per germline. The CDR3 totals 15 residues. Trimming removed 6 bases from V and 2 bases from J, with 16 bases in between. Here the CDR3 DNA reads TGTGCCAGCAGAAAGAGGCAGGGCATTCAAGAGACCCAGTACTTC. As protein: CASRKRQGIQETQYF.

This clonotype was observed at least ten times. The chain carries TRBV29-1 and TRBJ2-2, with TRBD2 identical over 8 bases. After removal of 3 bases from V and 5 bases from J, the junction contained 5 bases not matched to a gene. CDR1 is SQVTM and CDR2 is ANQGSEA in the germline V gene. The CDR3 sequence is 14 residues long. This CDR3 reads CSVDSGVETGELFF. In nucleotides, the CDR3 is TGCAGCGTTGATAGCGGGGTTGAGACCGGGGAGCTGTTTTTT.